This T cell receptor beta chain originates from a study of T cells in Graves' hyperthyroidism and ophthalmopathy. Study conclusions and caveats: Median prediction lead before ophthalmopathy onset was 6 to 8 months with the model. Clonotypes that were expanded in thyroid above 0.001 mostly appeared in blood too.

This clonotype was picked up a small number of times. Its specificity is not known. The V gene lost 2 bases and the J gene lost 8 bases, with 15 bases spanning the gap. From germline, CDR1 is MNHEY and CDR2 SVGEGT. This CDR3 contains 14 residues. Regions amplified from RNA transcripts were the TCR beta CDR3 regions. In the first-round RT-PCR of the TCR CDR3, the HTBI primer set was used. TCRdb re-called the multiplex PCR reads with MiXCR, one entry per CDR3 protein. The profile shows approximately 530,000 distinct CDR3 sequences, just under 20% of them singletons. Sequencing input: blood. The sequence was obtained from a middle-aged man with Graves' ophthalmopathy. This chain connects TRBV6-2 or TRBV6-3 to TRBJ1-1; maybe TRBD1 (6 bases). CDR3 sequence: CASSYPSGHPEAFF. The CDR3 region has the DNA TGTGCCAGCAGTTACCCGTCGGGACACCCGGAAGCTTTCTTT.